These 20 T cell receptor beta chains were sequenced from one sample in a study of blood T cell repertoires in COVID-19. Generated by immunoSEQ multiplex PCR, the TCRdb table keeps only in-frame clones and is missing some. The data hold under 350,000 clones, with 75% to 90% observed a single time. The sequenced sample was peripheral blood. Every receptor here comes from a man in his 60s who had recovered from COVID-19.

This clone came up a few times. The chain is built from TRBV5-1 and TRBJ2-7; D possibly corresponds to TRBD1 (6 bases). This CDR3 comprises 16 residues. Germline V gene lookup returns CDR1 SGHRS and CDR2 YFSETQ. The V and J ends lost 5 bases and 1 base respectively, with 19 bases between them. The CDR3 bases are TGCGCCAGCAGGGACTCTAACAGGGTCCTTTCCTACGAGCAGTACTTC. It is translated as CASRDSNRVLSYEQYF.

As for this clone: One junction end disagrees with the germline gene, perhaps due to a read error. This chain connects TRBV6-1 to TRBJ2-1; D is perhaps TRBD2 (5 bases). The CDR3 runs 13 residues. Per germline, CDR1 MNHNS and CDR2 SASEGT. CDR3 bases: TGTGCCAGCAGGGAAGGACTGTACAATGAGCAGTTCTTC. Amino acid sequence: CASREGLYNEQFF.

The chain couples TRBV4-1 to TRBJ1-4; maybe TRBD1 (6 bases). Trimming took 2 bases from V and 12 from J, leaving 13 bases between them. Germline values: CDR1 MGHRA, CDR2 YSYEKL. The CDR3 length is 13 residues. In DNA form, the CDR3 reads TGCGCCAGCAGCCAATTAACAGGGTTCGAACTGTTTTTT. This encodes CASSQLTGFELFF.

J is TRBJ2-7 and V is TRBV7-9; D not certain. This CDR3 comprises 13 residues. Trimming shortened V by 1 base and J by 3 bases, and 7 bases separated the two germline ends. Germline lookup yields CDR1 SEHNR and CDR2 FQNEAQ (reference sequence). The CDR3, as DNA: TGTGCCAGCAGCTTAGGTTCAATCTACGAGCAGTACTTC. Protein sequence: CASSLGSIYEQYF.

As to this clone: In the same sample, other DNA sequences code for this CDR3. This chain joins TRBV19 and TRBJ2-1; 8 bases are a match to TRBD2. The CDR3 consists of 13 residues. Germline loops: CDR1 LNHDA, CDR2 SQIVND (reference sequence). The J segment lost 6 bases and the V segment lost 7 bases, leaving 5 bases of the junction unmatched. This chain's CDR3 is CASNGLAGNEQFF. CDR3 in DNA: TGTGCCAGTAACGGACTAGCCGGCAATGAGCAGTTCTTC. Full variable domain (remainder filled in from reference TRBV19 and TRBJ2-1): DGGITQSPKYLFRKEGQNVTLSCEQNLNHDAMYWYRQDPGQGLRLIYYSQIVNDFQKGDIAEGYSVSREKKESFPLTVTSAQKNPTAFYLCASNGLAGNEQFFGPGTRLTVL.

This clone occurred a few times. V and J are TRBV5-1 and TRBJ1-1; 7 bases map to TRBD1. The CDR3 contains 14 residues. Germline values: CDR1 SGHRS, CDR2 YFSETQ. V lost 4 bases to trimming and J lost 0 bases; unmatched junction nucleotides: 3. The DNA for the CDR3 is TGCGCCAGCAGCCGGGACAGTTTGAACACTGAAGCTTTCTTT. Translating gives CASSRDSLNTEAFF.

This clone was picked up one time. This rearrangement joins TRBV19 to TRBJ2-3, with 7 bases aligning to TRBD1. Germline V gene sequence: CDR1 LNHDA, CDR2 SQIVND (reference sequence). Trimming cost V 4 bases and J 5 bases; bases outside gene matches: 12. The CDR3 runs 16 residues. CDR3 loop: CASSRRTGGERDTQYF. The DNA for the CDR3 is TGTGCCAGTAGTAGAAGGACAGGTGGTGAGAGAGATACGCAGTATTTT.

In its sample, this clone was seen a few times. This chain connects TRBV4-2 to TRBJ2-1, with TRBD2 matching 14 bases. The junction had 6 bases not matched to a gene; V was cut back by 1 base and J by 7 bases. This CDR3 comprises 17 residues. Germline CDR1 is LGHNA and CDR2 is YNFKEQ. Here the CDR3 reads CASSQVSGTSGGNEQFF. In DNA, the CDR3 is TGTGCCAGCAGCCAAGTGTCCGGGACTAGCGGGGGTAATGAGCAGTTCTTC.

This sequence joins TRBV23-1 and TRBJ1-3, with D possibly being TRBD1 (6 bases). TRBV23-1 is assigned to the ORF class and has an uncertain function. With 0 bases removed from V and 0 bases from J, the gap between germline ends came to 12 bases. This CDR3 is 17 amino acids long. The CDR3: CASSQSERGSSGNTIYF. CDR3 coding DNA: TGCGCCAGCAGTCAATCTGAAAGGGGGAGCTCTGGAAACACCATATATTTT.

The chain joins TRBV5-1 to TRBJ2-5; D might be TRBD2 (5 bases). The germline V and J ends were trimmed by 4 bases and 5 bases, with 21 bases remaining between them. Per the germline V gene, CDR1 is SGHRS and CDR2 is YFSETQ. The CDR3 totals 16 residues. The CDR3 reads CASSPGLAPVPETQYF. In nucleotides, the CDR3 is TGCGCCAGCAGCCCGGGATTAGCCCCCGTCCCGGAGACCCAGTACTTC.

The chain carries TRBV18 and TRBJ2-1; 10 bases are shared with TRBD1. Per the germline V gene, CDR1 is KGHSH and CDR2 is LQKENI. V was pared by 5 bases and J by 13 bases, with 17 bases of the junction left unmatched. CDR3 size: 16 residues. The CDR3 DNA follows: TGTGCCAGCTCAAGGACTACAACGGGACAGGGGTTCGGCCAGTTCTTC. It codes for CASSRTTTGQGFGQFF.

The chain joins TRBV29-1 to TRBJ1-1; TRBD1 is a possible D gene (5 bases). CDR3 length equals 14 residues. V was shortened by 6 bases and J by 0 bases, with 14 bases between the two germline ends. The germline gives CDR1 SQVTM, CDR2 ANQGSEA. In nucleotides, the CDR3 is TGCAGCGTATCCCCCGCGGGGGTGAACACTGAAGCTTTCTTT. Its protein is CSVSPAGVNTEAFF.

This clone was picked up a small number of times. The chain employs TRBV5-1 and TRBJ2-7, with D uncertain. The CDR3 runs 14 residues. Between the trimmed V and J ends, which lost 0 bases and 2 bases, there was a span of 9 bases. Germline V gene sequence: CDR1 SGHRS, CDR2 YFSETQ. CDR3 DNA: TGCGCCAGCAGCTTGGTGGTGAGCCCCTACGAGCAGTACTTC. As protein: CASSLVVSPYEQYF. Full variable domain (rest looked up from reference TRBV5-1 and TRBJ2-7): KAGVTQTPRYLIKTRGQQVTLSCSPISGHRSVSWYQQTPGQGLQFLFEYFSETQRNKGNFPGRFSGRQFSNSRSEMNVSTLELGDSALYLCASSLVVSPYEQYFGPGTRLTVT.

The CDR3 DNA reads TGTGCCACGAGCCTCTCCTACAATGAGCAGTTCTTC. Translating gives CATSLSYNEQFF. This rearrangement joins TRBV6-5 to TRBJ2-1; D not certain. Germline CDR1 and CDR2: MNHEY and SVGAGI. CDR3 length equals 12 residues. Trimming shortened V by 10 bases and J by 0 bases, and 7 bases separated the two germline ends.

This clone appeared a few times. The chain couples TRBV7-2 to TRBJ1-5; 9 nucleotides agree with TRBD1. This CDR3 has 15 amino acids. V was pared by 5 bases and J by 6 bases, with 8 bases of the junction left unmatched. Looked up from germline, CDR1 is SGHTA and CDR2 is FQGNSA. This chain's CDR3 is CASSGPGQGVQPQHF. CDR3 DNA: TGTGCCAGCAGCGGACCGGGACAGGGTGTTCAGCCCCAGCATTTT.

The rearrangement joins TRBV12-5 to TRBJ1-1; D ambiguous. The CDR3 contains 12 residues. Between the trimmed V and J ends, which lost 8 bases and 10 bases, there was a span of 17 bases. CDR1 is LGHNT, CDR2 FRNRAP, per germline. For the CDR3, the DNA is TGTGCTAGTAGCACCCCCGGGAGTAGAGCTTTCTTT. Encoded protein: CASSTPGSRAFF.

This chain links TRBV11-2 with TRBJ2-7, with a weak D call TRBD1 (6 bases). This CDR3 has 15 amino acids. CDR1 is SGHAT, CDR2 FQNNGV, per germline. V lost 1 base, J lost 4 bases, and 14 bases lay in between. The CDR3 nucleotides are TGTGCCAGCAGCTTAGGCTACAGGGAGTCGTACGAGCAGTACTTC. Amino acids: CASSLGYRESYEQYF.

V is TRBV19 and J is TRBJ2-7; 8 nucleotides align to TRBD2. Germline loops: CDR1 LNHDA, CDR2 SQIVND (reference sequence). The V gene end was trimmed by 8 bases and the J gene end by 1 base; junction bases not matched to a gene: 7. The CDR3 sequence is 14 residues long. The CDR3 reads CASAGGPNSYEQYF. CDR3 nucleotide sequence: TGTGCCAGTGCGGGGGGACCTAATTCCTACGAGCAGTACTTC.

This sequence joins TRBV29-1 and TRBJ1-5; TRBD1 is a possible D gene (6 bases). This CDR3 spans 13 amino acids. Germline assignment: CDR1 SQVTM and CDR2 ANQGSEA. The V end was cut by 6 bases, the J end by 7 bases, with 16 bases between. This CDR3 reads CSVGVDRRQPQHF. The CDR3 region has the DNA TGCAGCGTGGGGGTGGACAGACGCCAGCCCCAGCATTTT.

This chain joins TRBV15 and TRBJ1-3; D might be TRBD1 (6 bases). V gave up 0 bases and J gave up 1 base, with 22 bases separating them. CDR1 and CDR2 (germline): LNHNV, YYDKDF (reference sequence). The CDR3 totals 20 residues. CDR3 protein: CATSRDRGNAGVGSGNTIYF. The CDR3 DNA reads as TGTGCCACCAGCAGAGATCGAGGAAATGCAGGGGTCGGATCTGGAAACACCATATATTTT.